A single sample is the source of the 4 T cell receptor beta chains below, sequenced in a study of a mutant IDH1 vaccine in newly diagnosed glioma. Produced via immunoSEQ multiplex PCR; TCRdb's table is partial and in-frame only. The sample lists tens of thousands of clones; 70% to 80% were seen once. Their target antigens are unknown. Time point here: week 35, safety follow-up. With topical imiquimod, each dose of the vaccine consisted of 300 ug of mutant IDH1 20-mer peptide. Sequenced material: PBMCs, taken from a glioma patient whose treatment included an IDH1 peptide vaccine. These receptors came from a middle-aged man with glioma.

The chain recombines TRBV2 with TRBJ2-7; 7 bases fit TRBD2. Per the germline V gene, CDR1 is SNHLY and CDR2 is FYNNEI. CDR3 length: 15 residues. V was pared by 6 bases and J by 3 bases, with 11 bases of the junction left unmatched. CDR3 sequence: CASRGTGGNSYEQYF. In DNA, the CDR3 is TGTGCCAGCAGGGGGACGGGGGGAAATAGCTACGAGCAGTACTTC.

This sequence joins TRBV12-5 and TRBJ1-2; perhaps TRBD1 as D (5 bases). V lost 7 bases to trimming and J lost 2 bases, with 20 bases between them. CDR1 LGHNT and CDR2 FRNRAP come from the germline V gene. This CDR3 spans 16 amino acids. The CDR3 protein is CASASGRGRANYGYTF. The CDR3 region has the DNA TGTGCTAGTGCCAGCGGTCGGGGGAGAGCGAACTATGGCTACACCTTC.

This clone was detected only a few times. J is TRBJ2-7 and V is TRBV5-6; tentative D call: TRBD2 (6 bases). Germline values: CDR1 SGHDT, CDR2 YYEEEE. This CDR3 spans 14 amino acids. V was pared by 5 bases and J by 6 bases, with 18 bases between. This CDR3 is CASSWGRFAGEQYF. The CDR3 DNA follows: TGTGCCAGCAGTTGGGGGAGGTTCGCCGGCGAGCAGTACTTC. The variable domain in full, with the rest retrieved from reference TRBV5-6 and TRBJ2-7, is DAGVTQSPTHLIKTRGQQVTLRCSPKSGHDTVSWYQQALGQGPQFIFQYYEEEERQRGNFPDRFSGHQFPNYSSELNVNALLLGDSALYLCASSWGRFAGEQYFGPGTRLTVT.

The J gene is TRBJ1-1, the V gene TRBV25-1, with D unresolved. Per germline, CDR1 MGHDK and CDR2 SYGVNS. This CDR3 spans 14 amino acids. Trimming left V 8 bases short and J 1 base short, with 14 bases between. The CDR3 DNA is TGTGCCAGCCAGGATTGGCGTTCGAACACTGAAGCTTTCTTT. Protein: CASQDWRSNTEAFF.